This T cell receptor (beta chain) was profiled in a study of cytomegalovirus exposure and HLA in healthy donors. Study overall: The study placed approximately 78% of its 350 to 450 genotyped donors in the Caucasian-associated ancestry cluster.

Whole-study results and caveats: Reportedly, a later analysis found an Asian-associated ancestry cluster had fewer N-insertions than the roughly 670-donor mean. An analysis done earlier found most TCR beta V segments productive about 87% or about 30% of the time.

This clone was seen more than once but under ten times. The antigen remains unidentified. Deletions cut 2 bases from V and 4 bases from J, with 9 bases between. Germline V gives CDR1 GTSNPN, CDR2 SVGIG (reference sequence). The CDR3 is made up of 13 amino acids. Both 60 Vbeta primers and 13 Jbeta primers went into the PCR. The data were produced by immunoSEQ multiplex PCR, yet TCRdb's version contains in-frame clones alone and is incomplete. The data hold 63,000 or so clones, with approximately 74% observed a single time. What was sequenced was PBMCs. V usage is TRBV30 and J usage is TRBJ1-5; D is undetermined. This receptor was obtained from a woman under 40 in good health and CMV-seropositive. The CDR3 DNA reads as TGTGCCTGGAGTCACACAGTTAATCAGCCCCAGCATTTT. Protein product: CAWSHTVNQPQHF.